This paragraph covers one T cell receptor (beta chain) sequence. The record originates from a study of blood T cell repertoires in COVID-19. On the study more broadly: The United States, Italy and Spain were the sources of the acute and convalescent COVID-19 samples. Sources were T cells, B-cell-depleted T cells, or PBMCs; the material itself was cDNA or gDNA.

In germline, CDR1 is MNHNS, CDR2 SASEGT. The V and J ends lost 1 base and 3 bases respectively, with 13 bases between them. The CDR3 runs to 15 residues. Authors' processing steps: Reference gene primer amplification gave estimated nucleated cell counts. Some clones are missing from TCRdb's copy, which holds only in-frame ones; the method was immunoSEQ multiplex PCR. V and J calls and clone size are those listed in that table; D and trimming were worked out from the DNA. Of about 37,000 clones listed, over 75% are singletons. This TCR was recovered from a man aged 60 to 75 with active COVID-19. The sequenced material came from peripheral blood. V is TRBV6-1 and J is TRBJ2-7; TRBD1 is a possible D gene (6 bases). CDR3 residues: CASSEGRGHGYEQYF. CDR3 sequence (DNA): TGTGCCAGCAGTGAAGGAAGGGGACACGGCTACGAGCAGTACTTC.